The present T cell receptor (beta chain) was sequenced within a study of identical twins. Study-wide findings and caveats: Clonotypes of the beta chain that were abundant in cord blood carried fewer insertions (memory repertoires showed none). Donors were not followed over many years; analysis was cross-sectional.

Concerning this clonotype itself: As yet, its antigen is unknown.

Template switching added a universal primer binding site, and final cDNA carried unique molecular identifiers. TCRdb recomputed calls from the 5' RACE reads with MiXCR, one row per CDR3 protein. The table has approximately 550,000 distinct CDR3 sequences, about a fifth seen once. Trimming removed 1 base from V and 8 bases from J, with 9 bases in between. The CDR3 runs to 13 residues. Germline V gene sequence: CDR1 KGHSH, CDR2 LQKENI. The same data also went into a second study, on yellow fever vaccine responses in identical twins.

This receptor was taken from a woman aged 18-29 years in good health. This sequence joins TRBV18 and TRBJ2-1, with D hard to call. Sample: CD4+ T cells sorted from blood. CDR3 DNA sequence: TGTGCCAGCTCACCACGTGCTGGTGATGAGCAGTTCTTC. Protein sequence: CASSPRAGDEQFF.